Listed below are T cell receptor beta chains from one sample, sequenced in a study of blood T cell repertoires in COVID-19. Libraries were prepared by immunoSEQ multiplex PCR; TCRdb keeps only in-frame clonotypes and omits some of them. Of 160,000 or so clones listed, 75% to 90% are singletons. Material for sequencing was peripheral blood. All receptors derive from a human donor in a cohort sampled during active COVID-19. The CDR3 runs from the conserved cysteine through the conserved F or W. A D gene is named only where the DNA matches it firmly. The size field is filled for only some rows; it gives once, few, many or a size class.

size: .
J: TRBJ1-4
D: TRBD1
V: TRBV5-4
CDR3: CASSWDSTATNEKLFF
DNA: TGTGCCAGCAGTTGGGACAGCACTGCAACTAATGAAAAACTGTTTTTT

size: .
J: TRBJ1-6
D: TRBD1
V: TRBV7-9
CDR3: CASSLGWDREYSPLHF
DNA: TGTGCCAGCAGCTTAGGCTGGGACAGGGAGTATTCACCCCTCCACTTT

size: .
J: TRBJ1-1
D: .
V: TRBV10-3
CDR3: CAISEQANTEAFF
DNA: TGTGCCATCAGTGAACAGGCGAACACTGAAGCTTTCTTT

size: .
J: TRBJ2-2
D: .
V: TRBV12-5
CDR3: CASEAGVSGELFF
DNA: TGTGCTAGTGAGGCAGGGGTGAGCGGGGAGCTGTTTTTT

size: .
J: TRBJ2-5
D: TRBD2
V: TRBV19
CDR3: CASALAGDQETQYF
DNA: TGTGCCAGCGCATTAGCGGGCGACCAAGAGACCCAGTACTTC

size: few
J: TRBJ2-3
D: TRBD2
V: TRBV2
CDR3: CASRTSGRGADTQYF
DNA: TGTGCCAGCAGGACTAGCGGGAGGGGGGCAGATACGCAGTATTTT

size: .
J: TRBJ2-7
D: TRBD2
V: TRBV29-1
CDR3: CSVNGPGGEQYF
DNA: TGCAGCGTCAATGGTCCGGGGGGCGAGCAGTACTTC

size: .
J: TRBJ1-4
D: .
V: TRBV19
CDR3: CASSFVDSPNEKLFF
DNA: TGTGCCAGTAGCTTTGTTGACAGCCCTAATGAAAAACTGTTTTTT

size: .
J: TRBJ2-5
D: .
V: TRBV2
CDR3: CASSYQLGRGEETQYF
DNA: TGTGCCAGCTCCTACCAGCTGGGGCGGGGCGAGGAGACCCAGTACTTC

size: .
J: TRBJ1-1
D: TRBD1
V: TRBV12-3/TRBV12-4
CDR3: CASSPSGGLEAFF
DNA: TGTGCCAGCAGTCCCTCAGGGGGATTGGAAGCTTTCTTT

size: .
J: TRBJ1-5
D: .
V: TRBV4-3
CDR3: CASSPTHGADQPQHF
DNA: TGCGCCAGCAGCCCAACTCATGGGGCTGATCAGCCCCAGCATTTT

size: .
J: TRBJ2-1
D: .
V: TRBV5-6
CDR3: CASSLEALVEQFF
DNA: TGTGCCAGCAGCTTGGAAGCACTAGTTGAGCAGTTCTTC

size: .
J: TRBJ1-1
D: .
V: TRBV28
CDR3: CASSLDLRGSTEAFF
DNA: TGTGCCAGCAGTTTAGATCTCAGGGGATCCACTGAAGCTTTCTTT

size: .
J: TRBJ2-2
D: .
V: TRBV11-3
CDR3: CASSLRPGTGELFF
DNA: TGTGCCAGCAGCCTACGTCCCGGGACCGGGGAGCTGTTTTTT

size: .
J: TRBJ1-6
D: .
V: TRBV9
CDR3: CASSVAQRVNSPLHF
DNA: TGTGCCAGCAGCGTAGCACAGAGGGTTAATTCACCCCTCCACTTT

size: .
J: TRBJ1-6
D: .
V: TRBV6-2/TRBV6-3
CDR3: CASSLPTGNSPLHF
DNA: TGTGCCAGCAGTCTCCCTACAGGGAATTCACCCCTCCACTTT

size: .
J: TRBJ1-5
D: TRBD1
V: TRBV6-2/TRBV6-3
CDR3: CASSPGTGGKQPQHF
DNA: TGTGCCAGCAGCCCCGGGACAGGGGGTAAGCAGCCCCAGCATTTT

size: .
J: TRBJ1-4
D: .
V: TRBV9
CDR3: CASSVGVGEQNEKLFF
DNA: TGTGCCAGCAGCGTAGGGGTCGGGGAGCAAAATGAAAAACTGTTTTTT

size: .
J: TRBJ1-1
D: .
V: TRBV6-1
CDR3: CASSEWGGPNTEAFF
DNA: TGTGCCAGCAGTGAATGGGGGGGGCCGAACACTGAAGCTTTCTTT

size: .
J: TRBJ2-2
D: .
V: TRBV27
CDR3: CASKGFTNTGELFF
DNA: TGTGCCAGCAAGGGGTTTACGAACACCGGGGAGCTGTTTTTT

size: .
J: TRBJ2-7
D: .
V: TRBV27
CDR3: CASSPRGAPSYEQYF
DNA: TGTGCCAGCAGCCCTCGGGGAGCACCCTCCTACGAGCAGTACTTC

size: .
J: TRBJ2-1
D: TRBD2
V: TRBV3-1/TRBV3-2
CDR3: CASSQEGLAGVEQFF
DNA: TGTGCCAGCAGCCAAGAGGGACTAGCGGGGGTTGAGCAGTTCTTC

size: .
J: TRBJ2-7
D: TRBD1
V: TRBV6-5
CDR3: CASSYSSQDRGHEQYF
DNA: TGTGCCAGCAGTTACTCTTCACAGGACAGGGGGCACGAGCAGTACTTC

size: .
J: TRBJ2-7
D: .
V: TRBV2
CDR3: CASSDKRDPYEQYF
DNA: TGTGCCAGCAGTGATAAGAGGGATCCCTACGAGCAGTACTTC

size: .
J: TRBJ1-3
D: .
V: TRBV29-1
CDR3: CSVEWWMRGNTIYF
DNA: TGCAGCGTTGAATGGTGGATGAGGGGAAACACCATATATTTT

size: once
J: TRBJ1-2
D: TRBD1
V: TRBV19
CDR3: CASSPDRDYGYTF
DNA: TGTGCCAGTAGTCCCGACAGGGATTATGGCTACACCTTC

size: .
J: TRBJ2-7
D: .
V: TRBV5-5
CDR3: CASSYVGGFPYEQYF
DNA: TGTGCCAGCAGCTACGTTGGGGGCTTTCCCTACGAGCAGTACTTC

size: .
J: TRBJ1-1
D: .
V: TRBV5-1
CDR3: CASKGRAYSNTEAFF
DNA: TGCGCCAGCAAGGGCAGGGCCTATTCGAACACTGAAGCTTTCTTT

size: few
J: TRBJ2-7
D: TRBD1
V: TRBV29-1
CDR3: CSVGGGQGFYEQYF
DNA: TGCAGCGTTGGAGGGGGACAGGGTTTCTACGAGCAGTACTTC

size: .
J: TRBJ2-7
D: TRBD1
V: TRBV18
CDR3: CASSRGTGGQRSSYEQYF
DNA: TGTGCCAGCTCTCGTGGGACAGGGGGGCAGCGGAGCTCCTACGAGCAGTACTTC

size: .
J: TRBJ2-2
D: TRBD2
V: TRBV19
CDR3: CASSISLAGGPGRELFF
DNA: TGTGCCAGTAGTATATCGCTAGCGGGAGGGCCGGGAAGGGAGCTGTTTTTT

size: few
J: TRBJ2-1
D: TRBD1
V: TRBV9
CDR3: CASSDGDSPYNEQFF
DNA: TGTGCCAGCAGCGATGGGGACAGTCCCTACAATGAGCAGTTCTTC

size: .
J: TRBJ1-1
D: .
V: TRBV28
CDR3: CASSQLPGWAFF
DNA: TGTGCCAGCAGTCAATTGCCAGGGTGGGCTTTCTTT

size: .
J: TRBJ1-1
D: TRBD1
V: TRBV18
CDR3: CASSTDRATLEAFF
DNA: TGTGCCAGCTCAACGGACAGGGCTACACTTGAAGCTTTCTTT

size: .
J: TRBJ2-3
D: TRBD2
V: TRBV5-6
CDR3: CASSLLAVTDTQYF
DNA: TGTGCCAGCAGCTTACTAGCGGTCACAGATACGCAGTATTTT

size: .
J: TRBJ2-2
D: TRBD1
V: TRBV6-5
CDR3: CASQPGQGTGELFF
DNA: TGTGCCAGCCAGCCGGGACAGGGGACCGGGGAGCTGTTTTTT

size: .
J: TRBJ2-2
D: .
V: TRBV15
CDR3: CATSRVSPNTGELFF
DNA: TGTGCCACCAGCAGAGTCTCCCCGAACACCGGGGAGCTGTTTTTT

size: .
J: TRBJ1-3
D: .
V: TRBV27
CDR3: CASSLRAGNTIYF
DNA: TGTGCCAGCTCCCTCAGGGCTGGAAACACCATATATTTT

size: .
J: TRBJ2-7
D: .
V: TRBV4-2
CDR3: CASSPRELGSYEQYF
DNA: TGTGCCAGCAGCCCCCGGGAGCTGGGCTCCTACGAGCAGTACTTC

size: .
J: TRBJ2-2
D: .
V: TRBV19
CDR3: CASSIYRANTGELFF
DNA: TGTGCCAGTAGTATTTACAGGGCGAACACCGGGGAGCTGTTTTTT

size: few
J: TRBJ2-5
D: .
V: TRBV7-2
CDR3: CASSSSGGSGETQYF
DNA: TGTGCCAGCAGCTCCTCGGGTGGGTCCGGGGAGACCCAGTACTTC

size: .
J: TRBJ2-5
D: .
V: TRBV19
CDR3: CASSIGDSRGETQYF
DNA: TGTGCCAGTAGTATTGGAGACAGTAGAGGAGAGACCCAGTACTTC

size: once
J: TRBJ2-2
D: .
V: TRBV4-3
CDR3: CASSQGGGTGELFF
DNA: TGCGCCAGCAGCCAAGGAGGCGGGACCGGGGAGCTGTTTTTT

size: .
J: TRBJ2-7
D: .
V: TRBV19
CDR3: CASSIPGEGAYEQYF
DNA: TGTGCCAGTAGTATCCCCGGGGAGGGGGCCTACGAGCAGTACTTC

size: few
J: TRBJ2-1
D: .
V: TRBV9
CDR3: CASSPSSATYNEQFF
DNA: TGTGCCAGCAGTCCTTCTAGCGCTACCTACAATGAGCAGTTCTTC

size: .
J: TRBJ2-6
D: .
V: TRBV19
CDR3: CAPSMACGANVLTF
DNA: TGTGCCCCCAGTATGGCTTGTGGGGCCAACGTCCTGACTTTC

size: .
J: TRBJ2-7
D: TRBD1
V: TRBV6-1
CDR3: CASSEFRDRVHEQYF
DNA: TGTGCCAGCAGTGAATTCCGGGACAGGGTCCACGAGCAGTACTTC

size: .
J: TRBJ2-5
D: .
V: TRBV24-1
CDR3: CATSDRDFEETQYF
DNA: TGTGCCACCAGTGACAGGGACTTCGAAGAGACCCAGTACTTC

size: few
J: TRBJ2-7
D: .
V: TRBV19
CDR3: CASSTGKSYEQYF
DNA: TGTGCCAGTAGTACAGGGAAGTCCTACGAGCAGTACTTC

size: once
J: TRBJ1-1
D: .
V: TRBV10-2
CDR3: CASSERRNTEAFF
DNA: TGCGCCAGCAGTGAACGGAGGAACACTGAAGCTTTCTTT

size: .
J: TRBJ2-2
D: .
V: TRBV19
CDR3: CASSLDTNTGELFF
DNA: TGTGCCAGTAGTCTGGACACCAACACCGGGGAGCTGTTTTTT

size: .
J: TRBJ2-1
D: TRBD2
V: TRBV3-1/TRBV3-2
CDR3: CASSVRGNEQFF
DNA: TGTGCCAGCAGCGTGCGGGGGAATGAGCAGTTCTTC

size: .
J: TRBJ2-7
D: TRBD1
V: TRBV7-8
CDR3: CASSLGRDSSYEQYF
DNA: TGTGCCAGCAGCTTGGGCCGGGACAGCTCCTACGAGCAGTACTTC